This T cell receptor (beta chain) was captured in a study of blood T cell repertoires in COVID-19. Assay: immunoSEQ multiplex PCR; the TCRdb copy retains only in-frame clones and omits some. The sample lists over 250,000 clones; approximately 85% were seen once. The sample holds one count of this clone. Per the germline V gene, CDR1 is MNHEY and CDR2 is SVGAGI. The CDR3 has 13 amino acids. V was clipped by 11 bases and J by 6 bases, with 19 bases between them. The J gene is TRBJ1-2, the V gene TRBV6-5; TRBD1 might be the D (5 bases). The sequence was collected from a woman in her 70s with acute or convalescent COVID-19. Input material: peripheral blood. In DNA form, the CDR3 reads TGTGCCTCACAGGCGGGAGGTGGCCATGGCTACACCTTC. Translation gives CASQAGGGHGYTF.